This T cell receptor beta chain comes out of a study of blood T cell repertoires in COVID-19. Whole-study context: COVID-19 samples collected from the United States, Italy and Spain covered acute and convalescent phases. PBMCs, B-cell-depleted T cells, or T cells provided the cDNA or gDNA that made up the material.

Authors' analysis steps: Reference gene primer amplification in the assay estimated nucleated cell counts. Sequencing was performed with immunoSEQ multiplex PCR; in TCRdb, only in-frame clones are kept and a portion is missing. Clone size and the V and J calls come from that table; the DNA yielded D and trimming. The table shows 200,000 or so clones, with 70% to 90% occurring only once. Germline CDR1 KGHDR, CDR2 SFDVKD. The CDR3 sequence is 12 residues long. Trimming cost V 5 bases and J 7 bases, with 11 bases left between them. V usage is TRBV24-1 and J usage is TRBJ2-7, with D possibly TRBD1 on 6 matching bases. Sequences were obtained from peripheral blood. The clonotype was recovered from a woman between 45 and 65 years old with acute or convalescent COVID-19. The CDR3 sequence is CATSVTGWEQYF. Here the CDR3 DNA reads TGTGCCACCAGTGTCACAGGGTGGGAGCAGTACTTC.